The sequence of this TCR beta chain was determined in a study of identical twins. TCRdb independently ran MiXCR on the 5' RACE reads; one entry per CDR3 protein. Here the sample spans a few hundred thousand distinct CDR3 sequences, around 8.8% being singletons. Study observations and caveats: Conclusions came from cross-sectional statistical analysis, not from following the same donors.

This clonotype was recorded at least ten times. Its antigen is unknown. These data were also reused for a study on yellow fever vaccine responses in identical twins.

Sequencing was carried out using CD8+ T cells sorted from blood. The origin of this receptor is a young woman in good health.

This CDR3 reads CASSYIWGTDTQYF. CDR3 DNA sequence: TGTGCCAGCAGCTACATTTGGGGCACAGATACGCAGTATTTT. The rearrangement uses TRBV7-2 and TRBJ2-3, with D uncertain. CDR3 size: 14 residues. The germline gives CDR1 SGHTA, CDR2 FQGNSA. Trimming cost V 4 bases and J 1 base, with 9 bases left between them. The variable domain in full, with the rest retrieved from reference TRBV7-2 and TRBJ2-3, is GAGVSQSPSNKVTEKGKDVELRCDPISGHTALYWYRQSLGQGLEFLIYFQGNSAPDKSGLPSDRFSAERTGGSVSTLTIQRTQQEDSAVYLCASSYIWGTDTQYFGPGTRLTVL.